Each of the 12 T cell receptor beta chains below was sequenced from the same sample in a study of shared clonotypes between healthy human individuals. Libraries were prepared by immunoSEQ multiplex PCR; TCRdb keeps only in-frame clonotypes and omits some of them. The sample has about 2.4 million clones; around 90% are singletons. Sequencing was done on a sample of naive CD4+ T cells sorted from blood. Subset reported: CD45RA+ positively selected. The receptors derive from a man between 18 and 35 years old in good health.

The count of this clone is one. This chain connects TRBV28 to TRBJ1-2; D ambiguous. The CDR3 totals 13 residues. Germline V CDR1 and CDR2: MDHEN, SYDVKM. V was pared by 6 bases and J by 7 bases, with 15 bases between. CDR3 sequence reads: CASRPLLWSGYTF. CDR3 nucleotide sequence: TGTGCCAGCAGACCTTTGCTATGGTCTGGCTACACCTTC.

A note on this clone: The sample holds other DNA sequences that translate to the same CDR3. The DNA for the CDR3 is TGTGCCAGCAGCTTAGAGGGACTAGCGGGAAATGAGCAGTTCTTC. Residues: CASSLEGLAGNEQFF. This chain joins TRBV7-2 and TRBJ2-1; TRBD2 matches 13 bases. Germline trimming cut 1 base from V and 7 bases from J; bases unmatched to any gene: 1. CDR1 SGHTA and CDR2 FQGNSA come from the germline V gene. The CDR3 has 15 residues.

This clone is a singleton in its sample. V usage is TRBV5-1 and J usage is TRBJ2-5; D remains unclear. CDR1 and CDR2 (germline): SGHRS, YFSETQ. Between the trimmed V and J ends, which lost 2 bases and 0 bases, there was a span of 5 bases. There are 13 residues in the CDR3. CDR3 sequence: CASSLPNQETQYF. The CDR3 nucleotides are TGCGCCAGCAGCTTACCGAACCAAGAGACCCAGTACTTC.

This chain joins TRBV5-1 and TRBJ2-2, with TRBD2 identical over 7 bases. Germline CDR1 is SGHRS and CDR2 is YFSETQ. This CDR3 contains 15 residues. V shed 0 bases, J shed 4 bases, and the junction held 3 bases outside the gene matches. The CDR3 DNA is TGCGCCAGCAGCTTGGGGTCTAGCGGCACCGGGGAGCTGTTTTTT. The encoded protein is CASSLGSSGTGELFF.

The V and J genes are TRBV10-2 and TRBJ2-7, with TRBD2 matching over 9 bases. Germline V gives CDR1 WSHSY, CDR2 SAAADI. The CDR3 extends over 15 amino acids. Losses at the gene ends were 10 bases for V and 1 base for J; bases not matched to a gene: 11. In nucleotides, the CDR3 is TGCGCCACTTGGGACCTAGCGGGAACATCCTACGAGCAGTACTTC. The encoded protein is CATWDLAGTSYEQYF.

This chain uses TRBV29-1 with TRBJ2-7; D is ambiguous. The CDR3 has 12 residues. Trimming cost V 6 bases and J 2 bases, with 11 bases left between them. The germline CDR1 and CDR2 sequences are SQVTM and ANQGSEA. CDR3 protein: CSVWEPPYEQYF. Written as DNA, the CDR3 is TGCAGCGTGTGGGAACCTCCCTACGAGCAGTACTTC.

Here the CDR3 reads CASTPLGQETQYF. DNA of the CDR3: TGCGCCAGCACCCCTTTGGGCCAAGAGACCCAGTACTTC. The J gene is TRBJ2-5, the V gene TRBV5-1; D gene uncertain. Germline lookup yields CDR1 SGHRS and CDR2 YFSETQ. V was trimmed by 6 bases and J by 1 base, leaving 10 bases between them. CDR3 size: 13 residues.

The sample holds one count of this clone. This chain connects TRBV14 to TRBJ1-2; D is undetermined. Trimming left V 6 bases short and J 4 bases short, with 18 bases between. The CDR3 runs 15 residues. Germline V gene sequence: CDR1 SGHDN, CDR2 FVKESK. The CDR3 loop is CASSPEGPSVYGYTF. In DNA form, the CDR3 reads TGTGCCAGCAGTCCAGAAGGGCCGAGCGTCTATGGCTACACCTTC.

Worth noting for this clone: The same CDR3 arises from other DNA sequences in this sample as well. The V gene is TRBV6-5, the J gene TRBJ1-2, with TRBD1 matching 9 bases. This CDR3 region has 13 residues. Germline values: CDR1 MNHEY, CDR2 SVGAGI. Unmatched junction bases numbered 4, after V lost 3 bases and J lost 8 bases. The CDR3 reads CASSYSGTGGYTF. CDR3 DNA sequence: TGTGCCAGCAGTTATTCAGGGACAGGGGGCTACACCTTC.

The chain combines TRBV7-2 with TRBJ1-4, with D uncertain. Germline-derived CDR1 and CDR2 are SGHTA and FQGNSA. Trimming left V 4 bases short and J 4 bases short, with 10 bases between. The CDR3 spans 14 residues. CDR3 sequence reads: CASSSGFGNEKLFF. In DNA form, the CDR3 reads TGTGCCAGCAGCTCGGGGTTTGGTAATGAAAAACTGTTTTTT.

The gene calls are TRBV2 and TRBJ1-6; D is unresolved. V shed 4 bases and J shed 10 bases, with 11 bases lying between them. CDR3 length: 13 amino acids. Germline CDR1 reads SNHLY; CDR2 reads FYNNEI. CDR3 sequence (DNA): TGTGCCAGCAGTGCGGCTGATGGGTCACCCCTCCACTTT. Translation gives CASSAADGSPLHF.

CDR3 DNA sequence: TGTGCCACCAGCAGAGGAGAATACGGTCAAGAGACCCAGTACTTC. Its protein is CATSRGEYGQETQYF. The rearrangement links TRBV15 to TRBJ2-5; D is undetermined. The CDR3 is 15 residues long. V lost 1 base, J lost 2 bases, and 11 bases lay in between. The germline CDR1 and CDR2 sequences are LNHNV and YYDKDF (reference sequence).